The rows below give T cell receptor beta chains drawn from one sample of a study of control samples from healthy donors and cancer patients. Assay used: immunoSEQ multiplex PCR; TCRdb lists only in-frame clones, some missing. The profile shows 150,000 to 200,000 clones, 94% of them singletons. Sequencing used PBMCs. These receptor sequences come from a man aged 55 to 70 with colorectal cancer. Both conserved end residues are part of each CDR3. The D gene is left open where the match is weak. Not every row has a clone size; where given, it reads once, few, many or a size class.

V,D,J,size,CDR3,DNA
TRBV19,.,TRBJ1-4,.,CASSITWTATNEKLFF,TGTGCCAGTAGTATAACTTGGACAGCAACTAATGAAAAACTGTTTTTT
TRBV15,TRBD1,TRBJ2-3,once,CATSRETGTGSTDTQYF,TGTGCCACCAGCAGAGAAACCGGGACAGGGAGCACAGATACGCAGTATTTT
TRBV19,.,TRBJ1-6,.,CASSMEGTGPNSPLHF,TGTGCCAGTAGTATGGAGGGCACAGGACCCAATTCACCCCTCCACTTT
TRBV7-2,.,TRBJ1-6,.,CASSLEWQGRGSPLHF,TGTGCCAGCAGCTTAGAGTGGCAGGGGAGAGGTTCACCCCTCCACTTT
TRBV10-2,TRBD2,TRBJ2-1,.,CASSGPSGGNEQFF,TGCGCCAGCAGTGGCCCTAGCGGGGGCAATGAGCAGTTCTTC
TRBV10-1,TRBD1,TRBJ2-1,.,CASKTAGQGRDNEQFF,TGCGCCAGCAAAACCGCGGGACAGGGGAGAGACAATGAGCAGTTCTTC
TRBV3-1/TRBV3-2,.,TRBJ1-6,.,CASGGRANSPLHF,TGTGCCAGCGGGGGTCGTGCGAATTCACCCCTCCACTTT
TRBV11-2,.,TRBJ2-7,.,CASSFTGSYEQYF,TGTGCCAGCAGCTTTACTGGGTCCTACGAGCAGTACTTC
TRBV5-1,.,TRBJ1-2,.,CASSLDGGPGYTF,TGCGCCAGCAGCTTGGATGGGGGGCCTGGCTACACCTTC
TRBV9,.,TRBJ2-2,once,CASSVSVDSNTGELFF,TGTGCCAGCAGCGTATCCGTGGATTCGAACACCGGGGAGCTGTTTTTT
TRBV5-1,.,TRBJ2-5,.,CASIRGHPQETQYF,TGCGCCAGCATCCGGGGACACCCCCAAGAGACCCAGTACTTC
TRBV28,.,TRBJ2-1,once,CASDPGLGYNEQFF,TGTGCCAGCGACCCCGGACTCGGGTACAATGAGCAGTTCTTC
TRBV30,.,TRBJ2-1,.,CAWSVIPDEQFF,TGTGCCTGGAGTGTTATTCCCGACGAGCAGTTCTTC
TRBV6-2/TRBV6-3,TRBD1,TRBJ1-5,.,CASSYMDRGRGNQPQHF,TGTGCCAGCAGTTACATGGACAGGGGGCGCGGGAATCAGCCCCAGCATTTT
TRBV14,.,TRBJ2-5,.,CASSQDRDIQYF,TGTGCCAGCAGCCAAGATCGCGATATCCAGTACTTC
TRBV2,TRBD1,TRBJ2-1,once,CASRLQGARNEQFF,TGTGCCAGCAGGCTACAGGGGGCGAGAAATGAGCAGTTCTTC
TRBV5-8,.,TRBJ1-1,.,CASTIVDMNTEAFF,TGTGCCAGCACCATCGTGGACATGAACACTGAAGCTTTCTTT
TRBV20-1,.,TRBJ2-1,.,CSAGRQNEQFF,TGCAGTGCTGGCCGACAGAATGAGCAGTTCTTC
TRBV4-2,.,TRBJ2-7,.,CASSLTFDRSYEQYF,TGTGCCAGCAGCCTTACATTCGACAGATCCTACGAGCAGTACTTC
TRBV5-5,.,TRBJ1-1,.,CASSLGWGTNTEAFF,TGTGCCAGCAGCTTGGGGTGGGGGACGAACACTGAAGCTTTCTTT
TRBV5-1,.,TRBJ2-5,.,CASSLVGGETQYF,TGCGCCAGCAGCTTGGTAGGGGGAGAGACCCAGTACTTC
TRBV30,TRBD1,TRBJ1-5,once,CAWSASGGAGNQPQHF,TGTGCCTGGAGTGCCTCAGGGGGCGCAGGCAATCAGCCCCAGCATTTT
TRBV5-1,.,TRBJ1-1,.,CASSLQDPANTEAFF,TGCGCCAGCAGCTTGCAAGACCCCGCGAACACTGAAGCTTTCTTT
TRBV5-4,.,TRBJ2-3,.,CASSLYDRGKGTDTQYF,TGTGCCAGCAGCTTGTATGATCGGGGTAAAGGTACAGATACGCAGTATTTT
TRBV4-1,TRBD2,TRBJ2-3,.,CASSQSGLAGSTDTQYF,TGCGCCAGCAGCCAAAGTGGACTAGCGGGGAGCACAGATACGCAGTATTTT
TRBV9,.,TRBJ2-3,.,CASSVAQAATSTDTQYF,TGTGCCAGCAGCGTAGCTCAGGCTGCAACTAGCACAGATACGCAGTATTTT
TRBV3-1/TRBV3-2,.,TRBJ2-2,.,CASARQTANTGELFF,TGTGCCAGCGCTAGACAGACAGCGAACACCGGGGAGCTGTTTTTT
TRBV3-1/TRBV3-2,.,TRBJ1-6,few,CASSQGQGGTSPLHF,TGTGCCAGCAGCCAGGGCCAGGGAGGGACCTCACCCCTCCACTTT
TRBV5-4,TRBD2,TRBJ2-3,.,CASSPVRGGTDTQYF,TGTGCCAGCAGCCCGGTGCGGGGGGGCACAGATACGCAGTATTTT
TRBV2,.,TRBJ1-5,.,CASSERGRGQPQHF,TGTGCCAGCAGTGAACGGGGGCGTGGCCAGCCCCAGCATTTT
TRBV3-1/TRBV3-2,TRBD1,TRBJ2-3,.,CASSQPERTGATDTQYF,TGTGCCAGCAGCCAACCCGAAAGGACAGGGGCCACAGATACGCAGTATTTT
TRBV9,.,TRBJ1-4,.,CASSGKGEAKKLFF,TGTGCCAGCAGCGGCAAGGGGGAGGCGAAAAAACTGTTTTTT
TRBV19,TRBD1,TRBJ1-2,.,CASSIDSLDREHTF,TGTGCCAGTAGTATAGATTCCCTCGACAGGGAACACACCTTC
TRBV6-2/TRBV6-3,.,TRBJ2-7,.,CASSDPGTASYEQYF,TGTGCCAGCAGTGACCCCGGGACGGCATCCTACGAGCAGTACTTC
TRBV7-6,.,TRBJ2-1,.,CASSLHGTPNYNEQFF,TGTGCCAGCAGCTTACACGGGACTCCAAACTACAATGAGCAGTTCTTC
TRBV19,.,TRBJ1-6,.,CASNSLASPLHF,TGTGCCAGTAACAGTCTGGCTTCACCCCTCCACTTT
TRBV29-1,.,TRBJ1-1,.,CSVGYLNAEAFF,TGCAGCGTTGGATATTTAAATGCCGAAGCTTTCTTT
TRBV4-2,TRBD2,TRBJ2-3,.,CASSHPTGTSGVLTDTQYF,TGTGCCAGCAGCCATCCTACCGGGACTAGCGGGGTCCTCACAGATACGCAGTATTTT
TRBV6-5,.,TRBJ1-2,.,CASSYSIGVGYTF,TGTGCCAGCAGTTACTCGATTGGGGTTGGCTACACCTTC
TRBV5-1,.,TRBJ2-5,.,CASSLASRGETQYF,TGCGCCAGCAGCTTGGCGTCGAGGGGGGAGACCCAGTACTTC
TRBV3-1/TRBV3-2,TRBD1,TRBJ2-7,.,CASSQGQGNYEQYF,TGTGCCAGCAGCCAAGGACAGGGGAACTACGAGCAGTACTTC
TRBV28,.,TRBJ1-5,.,CASTAISNQPQHF,TGTGCCAGCACAGCCATCAGCAATCAGCCCCAGCATTTT
TRBV9,.,TRBJ1-6,.,CASSVMGANSPLHF,TGTGCCAGCAGCGTTATGGGGGCTAATTCACCCCTCCACTTT
TRBV18,TRBD1,TRBJ2-5,.,CASSPVTSGTGDQETQYF,TGTGCCAGCTCACCAGTTACCTCCGGGACAGGGGATCAAGAGACCCAGTACTTC
TRBV19,.,TRBJ2-1,.,CASSISSSRGYEQFF,TGTGCCAGTAGTATATCCAGCAGCCGGGGGTATGAGCAGTTCTTC
TRBV6-5,.,TRBJ2-1,.,CASSYRDNEQFF,TGTGCCAGCAGTTACCGCGACAATGAGCAGTTCTTC
TRBV3-1/TRBV3-2,.,TRBJ1-1,.,CASSQDTANTEAFF,TGTGCCAGCAGCCAAGATACAGCTAACACTGAAGCTTTCTTT
TRBV6-4,TRBD1,TRBJ1-5,once,CARGDRCYSNQPQHF,TGTGCCAGGGGGGACAGATGCTATAGCAATCAGCCCCAGCATTTT
TRBV6-5,TRBD1,TRBJ2-1,.,CASSSDRERSYNEQFF,TGTGCCAGCAGTTCGGACAGGGAAAGGTCCTACAATGAGCAGTTCTTC
TRBV6-2/TRBV6-3,.,TRBJ2-3,.,CASTPQGSDTQYF,TGTGCCAGCACCCCACAGGGTTCAGATACGCAGTATTTT
TRBV6-2/TRBV6-3,.,TRBJ2-6,.,CASSKQTFSGANVLTF,TGTGCCAGCAGTAAACAGACATTCTCTGGGGCCAACGTCCTGACTTTC
TRBV12-3/TRBV12-4,TRBD1,TRBJ2-7,once,CASSRDSYEQYF,TGTGCCAGCAGCCGGGACAGTTACGAGCAGTACTTC
TRBV19,.,TRBJ2-5,.,CASRSGPGETQYF,TGTGCCAGTAGATCCGGGCCTGGAGAGACCCAGTACTTC
TRBV2,TRBD2,TRBJ2-1,.,CASSGSGGAVNEQFF,TGTGCCAGCAGTGGTAGCGGGGGGGCGGTCAATGAGCAGTTCTTC
TRBV10-1,.,TRBJ2-1,.,CASSESQDNNEQFF,TGCGCCAGCAGTGAGTCTCAGGACAACAATGAGCAGTTCTTC
TRBV27,.,TRBJ2-1,.,CASTWTDRDNEQFF,TGTGCCAGCACATGGACGGATCGGGACAATGAGCAGTTCTTC
TRBV10-3,.,TRBJ1-5,once,CAISTTGYNQPQHF,TGTGCCATCAGTACAACAGGCTACAATCAGCCCCAGCATTTT
TRBV2,.,TRBJ1-6,.,CASSETGLNSPLHF,TGTGCCAGCAGCGAGACAGGATTAAATTCACCCCTCCACTTT